This TCR beta chain was observed in a study of post-analysis software for immune sequencing data. The overall study: The disease courses spanned relapsing-remitting, secondary progressive and progressive-relapsing forms of multiple sclerosis. Broader study findings: Same-batch samples co-clustered strongly by F measure. Controls showed lower frequencies than patients for five TRBV segments, and TRBV5-6, TRBV5-1 and TRBV20-1 were among these. When compared against controls, multiple sclerosis patients showed significantly lower normalized Chao1 diversity.

Turning to this clonotype: Its cognate antigen is unknown.

The V gene end was trimmed by 1 base and the J gene end by 8 bases; junction bases not matched to a gene: 10. Germline-derived CDR1 and CDR2 are ENHRY and SYGVKD. CDR3 size: 15 residues. The TCR beta cDNA libraries carried unique molecular identifiers. TCRdb passed the PCR reads through MiXCR, listing each CDR3 protein once. The repertoire holds fewer than 700,000 distinct CDR3 sequences, roughly two fifths seen once, with more than 1.5% in the top ten. Sequences were obtained from blood. This clonotype was obtained from a girl aged 10 to 17 with multiple sclerosis. The chain uses TRBV10-3 and TRBJ1-2; 7 positions match TRBD1. CDR3 sequence reads: CAISEYEGDSGGYTF. The CDR3 DNA is TGTGCCATCAGTGAGTACGAAGGGGACAGCGGAGGCTACACCTTC.